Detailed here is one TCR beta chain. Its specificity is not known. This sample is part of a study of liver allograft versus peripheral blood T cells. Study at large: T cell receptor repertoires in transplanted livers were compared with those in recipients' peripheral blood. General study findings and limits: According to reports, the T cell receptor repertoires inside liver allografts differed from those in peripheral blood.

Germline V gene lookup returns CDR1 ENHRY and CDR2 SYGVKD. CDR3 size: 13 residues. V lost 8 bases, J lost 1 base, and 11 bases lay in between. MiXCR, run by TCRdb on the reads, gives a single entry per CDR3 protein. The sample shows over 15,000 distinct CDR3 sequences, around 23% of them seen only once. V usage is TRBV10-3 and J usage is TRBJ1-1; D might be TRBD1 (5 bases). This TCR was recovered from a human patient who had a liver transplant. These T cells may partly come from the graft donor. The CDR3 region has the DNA TGTGCCATCGGACGGGGGGAGAACACTGAAGCTTTCTTT. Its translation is CAIGRGENTEAFF.